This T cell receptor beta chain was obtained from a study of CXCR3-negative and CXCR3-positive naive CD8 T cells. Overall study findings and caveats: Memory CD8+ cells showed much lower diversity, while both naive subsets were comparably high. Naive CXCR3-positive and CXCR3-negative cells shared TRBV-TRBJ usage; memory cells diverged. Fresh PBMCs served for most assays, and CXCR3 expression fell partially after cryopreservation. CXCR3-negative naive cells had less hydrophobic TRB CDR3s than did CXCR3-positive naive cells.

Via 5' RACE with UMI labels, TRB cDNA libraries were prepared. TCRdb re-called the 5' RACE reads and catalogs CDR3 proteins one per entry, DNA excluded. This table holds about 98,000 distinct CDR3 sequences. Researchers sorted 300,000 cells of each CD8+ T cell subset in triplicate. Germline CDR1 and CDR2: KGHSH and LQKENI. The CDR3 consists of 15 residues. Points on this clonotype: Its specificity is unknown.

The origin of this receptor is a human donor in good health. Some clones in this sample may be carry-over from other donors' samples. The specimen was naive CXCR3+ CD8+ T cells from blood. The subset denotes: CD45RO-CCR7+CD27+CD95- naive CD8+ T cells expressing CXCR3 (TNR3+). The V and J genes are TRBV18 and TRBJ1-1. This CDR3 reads CASSPLQDGNTEAFF.